The 14 T cell receptor beta chains below all came from one sample that was sequenced in a study of shared clonotypes between healthy human individuals. Sequencing used immunoSEQ multiplex PCR; TCRdb keeps in-frame clones, though not all of them. The sample gives about 600,000 clones, 98% of which show up once; 0.3% is in the top ten. Naivety among CD8 cells was defined by CD45RO negativity and positive CCR7 selection, thereby excluding terminally differentiated effector memory CD45RA+ cells. Sequencing was done on a sample of naive CD8+ T cells sorted from blood. These receptors originate from a man in his thirties or forties in good health.

The CDR3 sequence is CATSRETGTGISYEQYF. CDR3 bases: TGTGCCACCAGCAGAGAGACTGGGACAGGGATTTCCTACGAGCAGTACTTC. The chain joins TRBV15 to TRBJ2-7, with 9 bases that match TRBD1. This CDR3 is 17 amino acids long. The V gene's germline CDR1 is LNHNV and CDR2 YYDKDF (reference sequence). V trimming: 0 bases; J trimming: 1 base; junction bases outside the gene matches: 7.

The chain is built from TRBV11-2 and TRBJ2-3, with D maybe TRBD2 (5 bases). The germline V gene encodes CDR1 SGHAT and CDR2 FQNNGV. V was clipped by 2 bases and J by 3 bases, with 12 bases between them. The CDR3 contains 15 residues. CDR3 nucleotide sequence: TGTGCCAGCAGCTTACGAGGGAGCGAGACAGATACGCAGTATTTT. This codes for CASSLRGSETDTQYF.

CDR3 region: CAISESRQGAEQYF. The CDR3 DNA reads as TGTGCCATCAGTGAGTCGAGACAGGGGGCCGAGCAGTACTTC. This rearrangement joins TRBV10-3 to TRBJ2-7; 10 positions agree with TRBD1. CDR3 length: 14 amino acids. Per germline, CDR1 ENHRY and CDR2 SYGVKD. The V gene end was trimmed by 0 bases and the J gene end by 6 bases; junction bases not matched to a gene: 2.

The sample holds a few counts of this clone. Other DNA sequences in the sample encode the same CDR3. The V gene is TRBV27, the J gene TRBJ2-7, with TRBD2 identical over 11 bases. The CDR3 extends over 14 amino acids. Germline V lookup: CDR1 MNHEY, CDR2 SMNVEV (reference sequence). J was trimmed by 3 bases and V by 5 bases; bases with no gene match: 3. CDR3 loop: CASSLLAGGYEQYF. In DNA, the CDR3 is TGTGCCAGCAGTCTTCTAGCGGGAGGCTACGAGCAGTACTTC.

DNA of the CDR3: TGTGCCAGCAGCGTAGAGGGGAGCACCGATGAGCAGTTCTTC. Amino acid sequence: CASSVEGSTDEQFF. V is TRBV9 and J is TRBJ2-1; possibly TRBD1 or TRBD2 for D (5 bases each). This CDR3 has 14 residues. Germline CDR1 and CDR2: SGDLS and YYNGEE. The V and J ends lost 0 bases and 8 bases respectively, with 12 bases between them.

The chain joins TRBV9 to TRBJ1-2, with D unresolved. V lost 6 bases, J lost 1 base, and 13 bases lay in between. CDR1 is SGDLS and CDR2 is YYNGEE in the germline V gene. The CDR3 extends over 14 amino acids. CDR3 bases: TGTGCCAGCAAAGGGTCGGATGATAACTATGGCTACACCTTC. This codes for CASKGSDDNYGYTF.

This chain links TRBV6-6 with TRBJ1-4, with D tentatively TRBD1 (6 bases). The CDR3 extends over 15 amino acids. Germline V CDR1 and CDR2: MNHNY, SVGAGI (reference sequence). Trimming stripped 6 bases from V and 0 bases from J, with 11 bases between. CDR3 coding DNA: TGTGCCAGCAGACGGACAGTCTCAACTAATGAAAAACTGTTTTTT. It yields the protein CASRRTVSTNEKLFF.

The chain recombines TRBV29-1 with TRBJ1-1; 7 bases map to TRBD1. The V segment lost 1 base and the J segment 1 base; nucleotides outside the gene matches: 18. CDR1 is SQVTM, CDR2 ANQGSEA, per germline. CDR3 length: 19 amino acids. CDR3 amino acids: CSVEGRGGAGTGRNTEAFF. The CDR3 nucleotides read TGCAGCGTTGAAGGGAGAGGGGGCGCTGGGACGGGCAGGAACACTGAAGCTTTCTTT.

CDR3: CASSPYSNQPQHF. The CDR3 bases are TGTGCCAGCAGTCCGTATAGCAATCAGCCCCAGCATTTT. J is TRBJ1-5 and V is TRBV6-5; D uncertain. The CDR3 is 13 residues long. V was shortened by 5 bases and J by 0 bases, with 5 bases between the two germline ends. Per germline, CDR1 MNHEY and CDR2 SVGAGI.

This sequence joins TRBV27 and TRBJ2-1, with D possibly matching TRBD2 (5 bases). The V and J ends lost 2 bases and 0 bases respectively, with 11 bases between them. This CDR3 spans 16 amino acids. Germline-derived CDR1 and CDR2 are MNHEY and SMNVEV (reference sequence). In DNA form, the CDR3 reads TGTGCCAGCAGTTTAATTGTGGGGAGCTCCTACAATGAGCAGTTCTTC. Protein: CASSLIVGSSYNEQFF.

V gene TRBV2 combines with J gene TRBJ1-2; D is possibly TRBD1 (5 bases). The CDR3 runs to 13 residues. Germline V gene lookup returns CDR1 SNHLY and CDR2 FYNNEI. With 7 bases removed from V and 1 base from J, the gap between germline ends came to 10 bases. This CDR3 reads CASTDQGNYGYTF. The CDR3 region has the DNA TGTGCCAGCACCGACCAGGGTAACTATGGCTACACCTTC.

The chain has TRBV29-1 and TRBJ2-2; 8 bases fit TRBD2. The CDR3 is 14 amino acids. The germline CDR1 and CDR2 sequences are SQVTM and ANQGSEA. V was clipped by 5 bases and J by 2 bases; unmatched bases: 4. The CDR3 bases are TGCAGCGTTAGCGGGGGTGATAACACCGGGGAGCTGTTTTTT. This translates into CSVSGGDNTGELFF.

The CDR3 nucleotides read TGTGCCAGCAGTGGACTGCTTTACGAGCAGTACTTC. Translation gives CASSGLLYEQYF. V gene TRBV6-1 combines with J gene TRBJ2-7; D remains unclear. Germline CDR1 is MNHNS and CDR2 is SASEGT. CDR3 size: 12 residues. Trimming removed 4 bases from V and 4 bases from J, with 8 bases in between.

On this clone: In the same sample, other DNA sequences code for this CDR3. This chain joins TRBV28 and TRBJ2-7, with D tentatively TRBD1 (5 bases). There are 12 residues in the CDR3. Germline lookup yields CDR1 MDHEN and CDR2 SYDVKM. V gave up 3 bases and J gave up 6 bases, with 9 bases separating them. The CDR3 is CASSFGAGEQYF. In DNA form, the CDR3 reads TGTGCCAGCAGTTTTGGGGCAGGCGAGCAGTACTTC.